This TCR beta chain was identified during a study of cytomegalovirus exposure and HLA in healthy donors (dated by TCRdb to 2016 to 2017). In the study overall: An earlier analysis of approximately 640 of the donors reported 250 to 300 Gb of sequence data and some 120 million unique TCR beta sequences from some 180 million T cells. An early release that covered about 600 HLA-typed donors contained approximately 300 gigabases of sequencing data and 75 million to 100 million unique TCR sequences. Of the approximately 400 genotyped donors, around 81% fell in the genetic ancestry cluster associated with self-reported Caucasian donors. The study was designed to test whether signatures of past pathogen exposure could be identified by cataloging public T cell receptors. Using immunosequencing, the study profiled T cell repertoires from about 620 subjects and related those repertoires to cytomegalovirus serostatus. Along with the roughly 670-subject first cohort, a separate validation cohort of around 110 different subjects was used. To predict cytomegalovirus infection status, the study combined high-throughput TCR immunosequencing, statistical association of individual TCRs with disease status, and machine learning. In a later analysis, previously published TCR beta repertoires from about 640 donors were re-analyzed and high-resolution HLA genotyping was added so that TCR occurrence patterns could be studied. In the later analysis, no new phenotypic data were used to find candidate immune exposures; instead, reliance was placed on TCR beta sequences and their occurrence across donors. To decide whether each TCR beta V gene segment behaved as functional or pseudogenic, an earlier analysis of some 600 of the donors relied on high-throughput TCR beta sequencing. Donor age, sex, ethnicity and CMV serostatus were compiled together with the repertoire data. In a later genetic analysis, genome-wide SNP genotypes for about three fifths of the roughly 670 donors were used, and that subset was treated as a discovery cohort. Every repertoire in the discovery cohort had been generated on one and the same sequencing platform. Both class I and class II loci were covered by HLA typing, at four-digit resolution. The number of donors typed differed by locus, with 629-630 for A, B, C, DRB1 and DQB1, roughly 520 for DQA1, under 610 for DPA1, and roughly 450 for DPB1. Because of strong linkage in the cohort, roughly five DR-DQ haplotypes were treated as single units for association and clustering. Among under 450 genotyped donors of the cohort, an average of 235,054 unique TCR beta nucleotide sequences were sequenced per donor, roughly 20% of them non-productive.

To prepare the library, the immunoSEQ multiplex PCR assay was applied. For the multiplex PCR, a mixture combining 60 forward primers for TCR Vbeta segments and 13 reverse primers for TCR Jbeta segments was used. The CDR3 region of rearranged TCR beta genes was amplified from genomic DNA with a multiplex PCR assay. Amplified TCR beta libraries were sequenced as 87-base-pair reads on the Illumina HiSeq System. As for how the authors treated the data: A later analysis tallied approximately 87 million unique TCR beta chains across the 666 repertoires, and around 10 million of those chains were shared by two or more donors. Raw reads were error-corrected and collapsed into unique sequences by a nearest-neighbor algorithm in which closely related sequences were merged to remove PCR and sequencing errors. To assign V, D and J gene segments, CDR3 sequences were aligned to IMGT reference sequences. Each retained sequence needed at least a six-nucleotide match to both a V gene segment and a J gene segment. A rearrangement was called productive if the CDR3 had no stop codons and remained in frame with V and J, and every other rearrangement was called non-productive. CDR3 was defined according to IMGT convention as the region running from the second conserved V-encoded cysteine to the conserved J-encoded phenylalanine. In an earlier analysis of around 540 of the donors, sequences lacking an unambiguous match to a single V gene segment were excluded. An earlier analysis of several hundred of the donors called V segments functional above 56.7% productive rearrangements and segregating when the between-donor standard deviation exceeded 5%. A statistical classification framework was built to diagnose cytomegalovirus status from the catalog of TCR beta chain sequences. In a later analysis, TCR nucleotide sequences were compared against IMGT/GENE-DB human TR gene sequences so that V and J genes could be assigned. In a later analysis, CDR3 sequences and most-parsimonious VDJ recombination scenarios were assigned using the TCRdist pipeline. In a later analysis, each TCR beta chain was defined by its CDR3 amino acid sequence together with its V-gene family, and reads without a unique V-gene family were excluded. A later analysis removed 550 to 650 highly shared, low-generation-probability nucleotide sequences to deal with suspected cross-contamination and a sequencing artifact. For each public chain, a later analysis derived a clonal expansion index from normalized ranks of inferred template counts within each repertoire. A later analysis computed generation probabilities with a VDJ recombination model fitted to out-of-frame rearrangements, and checked the results against IGoR. Hypergeometric tests were used in a later analysis to score TCR-TCR, TCR-HLA and TCR-CMV co-occurrence, with a repertoire-size bias correction applied to the TCR pairs. A later analysis estimated false discovery rates by permuting HLA or CMV assignments 20 times. In a later analysis, co-occurring TCRs were grouped using DBSCAN, with TCRdist sequence similarity added in when clustering inside HLA-allele-positive subsets. Repertoires with fewer than 30,000 or more than 120,000 public chains, plus five repertoires with anomalous nucleotide sharing, were excluded from co-occurrence clustering. The immuneACCESS repertoire file appears here via TCRdb, limited to in-frame rearrangements. These files lack a portion of the clones; in checked studies, under half of the deficit traces to unresolved V genes, and the cause of the others is not known. From that table come the V and J calls and clone size; the DNA was used to work out D and trimming. The sample has 100,000 or so clones on record, 75% to 85% of them singletons. The biggest ten clones account for about 1.2% of the sample.

Study-wide findings and limitations: A further reported finding was that TCR beta sequences accurately predicted the HLA-A and HLA-B alleles for most subjects in the first cohort. Specific HLA alleles were associated with 15,000 to 20,000 TCR beta sequences at a false discovery rate of 0.05 in a later analysis. A later genetic analysis reported fewer N-insertions in productive TCRs among donors in an Asian-associated ancestry cluster than the approximately 700-donor mean. Because HLA typing was missing for some donors at each locus, association tests included only the typed subset. In vitro tests confirmed that three of the cytomegalovirus-associated TCR beta chains recognize cytomegalovirus antigens. Across donors, most TCR sequences were observed very rarely, whereas some public TCRs were present in many individuals. In an earlier analysis of about 600 of the donors, most TCR beta V segments appeared in productive rearrangements about 90% or about 30% of the time, broadly matching IMGT annotations. Immune exposure information for the cohort was limited to CMV serostatus. Some IMGT-functional V segments, including TRBV6-2 and TRBV6-3, could not be distinguished by the 87-base-pair reads and were therefore excluded. Sequencing depth was assumed to be roughly uniform across donors in the presence/absence analyses, though that assumption may not hold. The authors suggested that the approach could potentially be extended to other disease states and immunological phenotypes. The study gave a list of under 200 TCR beta chains associated with cytomegalovirus. In this cohort, only TCR beta chains were sequenced, and detectable features were limited by the absence of alpha or paired-chain data. Because counts were too low, about 17 rarely observed V segments, including chromosome 9 orphons, were excluded from the earlier analysis of about 500 of the donors. Strong co-occurrence of HLA alleles, especially DR and DQ, made assigning TCR associations to individual alleles difficult. A later genetic analysis associated a missense DCLRE1C variant with V-gene and J-gene trimming of TCR beta chains, and an independent cohort replicated the association. In a later analysis, HLA-associated TCR beta chains showed more clonal expansion and lower generation probabilities than non-associated chains that were equally common. Cytomegalovirus status was reported to be diagnosed by the classifier with high specificity and sensitivity in both the original and validation cohorts. Most CMV-associated TCR beta chains appeared to be HLA-restricted in a later analysis, and the HLA associations seemed to be driven largely by CMV exposure. Several of the top co-occurrence clusters appeared to be linked to parvovirus B19, influenza, CMV and Epstein-Barr virus, according to a later analysis. Linkage disequilibrium might explain the correlated functional status among segregating V segments, but an unknown experimental factor could not be ruled out. The sequencing pipeline was judged likely to have produced a cluster of highly shared sequence variants as a technical artifact. A later analysis found that TCR association rates varied across HLA loci, with DRB1 alleles showing the most associated TCRs and HLA-C alleles the fewest.

Ends trimmed: V by 4 bases, J by 7 bases; bases unmatched to a gene: 2. The germline V gene yields SGHRS for CDR1 and YFSETQ for CDR2. From the cysteine through the phenylalanine, the CDR3 covers 12 amino acids. Only the CDR3 DNA stays, 36 bases, in frame from base 1. A note on this clone: It has no known antigen specificity. One base away there is no much larger clone; base qualities are not given.

In total, around 600 healthy bone marrow donors made up the cohort. All cohort members were sampled while nominally healthy, although unrecorded immune exposures were likely present. The donor was CMV seronegative and belonged to the group of 352 seronegative cohort members. Every donor gave a peripheral blood sample, and the peripheral blood mononuclear cells from that sample were used for TCR beta sequencing. The Qiagen DNeasy Blood Extraction Kit was used to extract genomic DNA from the blood cell samples. The V and J segments used are TRBV5-1 and TRBJ1-2, with 9 central nucleotides matching TRBD1. This receptor was identified in a woman younger than 30 in good health and CMV-seronegative. The sample consisted of PBMCs. The DNA reads as follows: TGCGCCAGCAGCGGACAGGGGTTTGGCTACACCTTC. It is translated as CASSGQGFGYTF.